The 5 T cell receptor beta chains below all came from one sample that was sequenced in a study of cytotoxic CD8 clonotypes in ibrutinib-treated CLL. Produced via immunoSEQ multiplex PCR; TCRdb's table is partial and in-frame only. The top ten hold 7.6% of the sample, which has over 140,000 clones, 80% seen once. The material sequenced was PBMCs, taken after 36 months of ibrutinib treatment. The receptors were gathered from a human donor with chronic lymphocytic leukemia.

In its sample, this clone was seen a few times. This chain links TRBV14 with TRBJ1-3; a weak D match, TRBD1 (5 bases). There are 14 residues in the CDR3. Per germline, CDR1 SGHDN and CDR2 FVKESK. With 4 bases removed from V and 0 bases from J, the gap between germline ends came to 7 bases. The CDR3 loop is CASSLQVSGNTIYF. As DNA, the CDR3 is TGTGCCAGCAGCCTACAGGTCTCTGGAAACACCATATATTTT. Variable domain in full (rest from reference TRBV14 and TRBJ1-3): EAGVTQFPSHSVIEKGQTVTLRCDPISGHDNLYWYRRVMGKEIKFLLHFVKESKQDESGMPNNRFLAERTGGTYSTLKVQPAELEDSGVYFCASSLQVSGNTIYFGEGSWLTVV.

The DNA for the CDR3 is TGTGCCAGCAGTCGGACAGGGGGCTCGGGTCGTGGCTACACCTTC. Its protein is CASSRTGGSGRGYTF. The V call is TRBV27, the J call TRBJ1-2; 11 nucleotides match TRBD1. With 5 bases clipped from V and 7 bases from J, the junction kept 9 bases outside the gene matches. CDR1 and CDR2 from the germline V gene are MNHEY and SMNVEV (reference sequence). The length of the CDR3 is 15 residues.

The J gene is TRBJ1-1, the V gene TRBV5-1; no reliable D call. The ends were cut back, 1 base at V and 0 bases at J, with 13 bases in the middle. The CDR3 extends over 16 amino acids. Germline loops: CDR1 SGHRS, CDR2 YFSETQ. The chain's CDR3 is CASSLFRGGMNTEAFF. CDR3 nucleotide sequence: TGCGCCAGCAGCTTGTTCCGGGGAGGGATGAACACTGAAGCTTTCTTT.

V usage is TRBV2 and J usage is TRBJ2-1, with D perhaps TRBD2 (5 bases). The CDR3 runs 11 residues. V gave up 9 bases and J gave up 4 bases, with 7 bases separating them. CDR1 and CDR2 (germline): SNHLY, FYNNEI. The CDR3 DNA is TGTGCCAGACGGACTTACAATGAGCAGTTCTTC. Translation: CARRTYNEQFF.

This clone occurred once. The genes are TRBV6-5 and TRBJ2-2; no reliable D call. V was clipped by 2 bases and J by 7 bases, with 5 bases between them. Germline CDR1 and CDR2: MNHEY and SVGAGI. This CDR3 is built from 12 residues. CDR3 residues: CASSYRVGELFF. CDR3 coding DNA: TGTGCCAGCAGTTACCGTGTCGGGGAGCTGTTTTTT.